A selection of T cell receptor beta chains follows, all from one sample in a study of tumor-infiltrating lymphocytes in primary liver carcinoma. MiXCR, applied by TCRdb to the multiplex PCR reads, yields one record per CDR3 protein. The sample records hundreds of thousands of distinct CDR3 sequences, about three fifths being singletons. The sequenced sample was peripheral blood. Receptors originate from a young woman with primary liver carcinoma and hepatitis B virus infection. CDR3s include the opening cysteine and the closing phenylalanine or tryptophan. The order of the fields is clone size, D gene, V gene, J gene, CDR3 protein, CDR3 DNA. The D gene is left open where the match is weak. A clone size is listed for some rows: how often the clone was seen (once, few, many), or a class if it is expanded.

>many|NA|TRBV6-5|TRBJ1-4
CASSTRGGSNEKLFF
TGTGCCAGCAGTACCCGGGGGGGGTCTAATGAAAAACTGTTTTTT
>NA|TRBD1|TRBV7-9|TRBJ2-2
CASSLAPGQDTGELFF
TGTGCCAGCAGCTTAGCCCCGGGACAGGACACCGGGGAGCTGTTTTTT
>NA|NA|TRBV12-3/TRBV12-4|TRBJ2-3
CASSPTWDTQYF
TGTGCCAGCAGTCCAACATGGGATACCCAGTATTTT
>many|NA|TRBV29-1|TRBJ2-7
CSAGDSSQYF
TGCAGCGCCGGTGACTCAAGCCAGTACTTC
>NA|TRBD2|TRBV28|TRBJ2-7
CASSRGLATTYEQYF
TGTGCCAGCAGCCGCGGACTAGCGACTACCTACGAGCAGTACTTC
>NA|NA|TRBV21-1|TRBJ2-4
CASSKVSGRFRRWLCIQYF
TGTGCCAGCAGCAAAGTCAGCGGGAGGTTTCGCCGGTGGCTTTGCATTCAGTACTTC
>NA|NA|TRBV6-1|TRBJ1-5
CASRANIDSNQPQHF
TGTGCCAGCAGGGCGAACATCGATAGCAATCAGCCCCAGCACTTT
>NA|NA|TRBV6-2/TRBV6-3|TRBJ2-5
CASSSPELRWETQYF
TGTGCCAGCAGCTCACCGGAGCTTAGATGGGAGACCCAGTACTTC
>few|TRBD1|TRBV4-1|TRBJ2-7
CASSQPGQGREQYF
TGCGCCAGCAGCCAGCCGGGACAGGGGAGGGAGCAGTACTTC
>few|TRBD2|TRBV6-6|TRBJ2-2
CASFPVSGRGSTGELFF
TGTGCCAGCTTCCCTGTTAGCGGGAGAGGGAGCACCGGGGAGCTGTTTTTT
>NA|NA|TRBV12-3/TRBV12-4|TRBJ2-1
CAGSLKEEGNEQFF
TGTGCCGGCAGTTTAAAAGAGGAAGGTAATGAGCAGTTCTTC
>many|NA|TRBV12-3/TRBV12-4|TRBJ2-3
CASSLIQAADTQYF
TGTGCCAGCAGTTTAATTCAGGCAGCAGATACGCAGTATTTT
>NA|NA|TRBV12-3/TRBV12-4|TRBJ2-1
CASSFSWQGYSRGQFF
TGCGCCAGCAGTTTCAGTTGGCAGGGGTATAGTCGTGGGCAGTTCTTC
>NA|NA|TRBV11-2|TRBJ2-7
CVSSLAGHEQYF
TGTGTCAGCAGTTTAGCAGGGCACGAGCAGTACTTT
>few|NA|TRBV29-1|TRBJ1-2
CSVASGDYGYTF
TGCAGCGTTGCATCCGGAGACTATGGCTACACCTTC
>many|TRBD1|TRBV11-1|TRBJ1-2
CASSPGTGRYGYTF
TGTGCCAGCAGCCCCGGGACAGGACGCTATGGCTACACCTTC
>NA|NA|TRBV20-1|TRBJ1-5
CSARGYSNQPQHF
TGCAGTGCTAGAGGTTATAGCAATCAGCCCCAGCATTTT
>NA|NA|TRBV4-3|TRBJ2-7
CAISQGPSWSSYEQYF
TGCGCCATCAGCCAAGGCCCGTCATGGAGCTCCTATGAGCAGTACTTC
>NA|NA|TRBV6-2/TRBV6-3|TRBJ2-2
CASSLPTFDRPELSF
TGTGCCAGCAGTTTACCAACCTTCGACAGGCCTGAACTGTCTTTT
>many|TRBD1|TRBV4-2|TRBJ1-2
CASSQGQGVWAF
TGTGCCAGCAGCCAAGGACAGGGGGTCTGGGCCTTC
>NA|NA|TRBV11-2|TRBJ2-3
CASSLGIWASTDTQYF
TGTGCCAGCAGCTTAGGGATCTGGGCTAGCACAGATACGCAGTATTTT
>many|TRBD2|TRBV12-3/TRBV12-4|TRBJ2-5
CASSFLPAGQETQYF
TGTGCCAGCAGTTTCCTGCCAGCGGGGCAAGAGACCCAGTACTTC
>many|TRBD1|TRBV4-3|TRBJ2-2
CASSHTYRQGAAGELFF
TGCGCCAGCAGCCATACCTACCGACAGGGGGCCGCCGGGGAGCTGTTTTTT
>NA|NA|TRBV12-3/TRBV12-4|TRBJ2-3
CASSYVPAIGMVSPDTQYF
TGTGCCAGCAGTTATGTCCCTGCAATTGGGATGGTTAGCCCAGATACGCAGTATTTT
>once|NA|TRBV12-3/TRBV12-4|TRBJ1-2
CASSRILPNYGYTF
TGTGCCAGCAGTAGGATACTCCCCAACTATGGCTACACCTTC
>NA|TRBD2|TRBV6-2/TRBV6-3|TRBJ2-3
CASRPSAGGRADMQYF
TGTGCCAGCAGACCCTCAGCGGGAGGAAGGGCAGATATGCAGTATTTT
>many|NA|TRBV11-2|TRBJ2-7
CASSLRRGYEQYF
TGTGCCAGCAGCTTAAGACGGGGCTACGAGCAGTACTTC
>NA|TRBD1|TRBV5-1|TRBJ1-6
CASRDTGGVENSPLHF
TGCGCCAGCAGGGATACAGGGGGCGTGGAAAATTCACCCCTCCACTTT
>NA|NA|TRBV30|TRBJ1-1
CAWSGPMRNTEAFF
TGTGCCTGGAGCGGTCCAATGAGGAACACTGAAGCTTTCTTT
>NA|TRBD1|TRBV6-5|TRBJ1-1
CASSLRPYRGGVSTPLNTEAFF
TGTGCCAGCAGTTTACGACCTTACAGGGGGGGGGTCAGCACCCCGTTGAACACTGAAGCTTTCTTT
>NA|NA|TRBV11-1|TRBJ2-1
CASSLASGEAYNKQFF
TGTGCCAGCAGCTTAGCGTCGGGGGAGGCATACAATAAGCAGTTCTTC
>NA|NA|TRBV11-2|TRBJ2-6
CASSFSSKANVLTF
TGTGCCAGCAGCTTTAGCTCTAAGGCCAACGTCCTGACTTTC
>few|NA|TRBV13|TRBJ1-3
CASSLGRWAAGNTIYF
TGTGCCAGCAGCTTAGGCCGATGGGCGGCTGGAAACACCATATATTTT
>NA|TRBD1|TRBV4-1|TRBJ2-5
CTSSHGQGGKQETQYF
TGCACCAGCAGCCACGGACAGGGGGGAAAACAAGAGACCCAGTACTTC
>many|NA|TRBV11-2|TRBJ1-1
CASSYLSGDTEAFF
TGTGCCAGCAGCTATCTTTCCGGTGACACTGAAGCTTTCTTT
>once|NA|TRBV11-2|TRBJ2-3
CDSNTLDTQYF
TGTGACAGCAACACATTGGATACGCAGTATTTT
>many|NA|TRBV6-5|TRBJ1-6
CASSVGYNSPLHF
TGTGCCAGCAGTGTGGGATATAATTCACCCCTCCACTTT
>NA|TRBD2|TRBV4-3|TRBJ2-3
CVSSQDPPRTSGNTYTQYF
TGCGTCAGCAGCCAAGATCCGCCTCGGACTAGCGGGAACACATATACGCAGTATTTT
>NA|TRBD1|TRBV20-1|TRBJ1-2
CSAKTVQGAGNYGYTF
TGCAGTGCAAAAACGGTTCAGGGGGCAGGGAACTATGGCTACACCTTC
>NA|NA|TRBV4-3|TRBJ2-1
CASSQGGNRNNEQFF
TGCGCCAGCAGCCAAGGGGGAAACAGGAACAATGAGCAGTTCTTC
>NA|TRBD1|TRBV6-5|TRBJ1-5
CASSYSGQGGRSNQAQHF
TGTGCCAGCAGTTACTCGGGACAGGGGGGGAGAAGCAATCAGGCCCAGCATTTT
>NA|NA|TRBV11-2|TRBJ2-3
CASSRPTGDMGSTDTQYF
TGTGCCAGCAGCCGCCCCACTGGGGACATGGGTAGCACAGATACGCAGTATTTT
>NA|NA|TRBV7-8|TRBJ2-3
CANSRRQASSTDTQYF
TGTGCCAACAGTCGTCGACAGGCCTCTAGCACAGATACGCAGTATTTT
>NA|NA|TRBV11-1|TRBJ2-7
CASSLDVGTGTYKEYF
NA
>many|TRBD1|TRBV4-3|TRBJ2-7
CASSPTGQSYEQYF
TGCGCCAGCAGCCCCACGGGACAGTCCTACGAGCAGTACTTC
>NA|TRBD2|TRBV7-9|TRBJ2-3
CACSLGLAGRDTQYF
TGTGCCTGCAGCTTGGGACTAGCGGGTAGAGATACGCAGTATTTT
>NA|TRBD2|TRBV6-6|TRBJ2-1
CDSSGLDEQFF
TGTGACAGCAGCGGACTAGATGAGCAGTTCTTC
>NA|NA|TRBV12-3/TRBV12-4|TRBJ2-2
CANTLGGANTGELFF
TGTGCCAACACCCTTGGGGGAGCGAACACCGGGGAGCTGTTTTTT